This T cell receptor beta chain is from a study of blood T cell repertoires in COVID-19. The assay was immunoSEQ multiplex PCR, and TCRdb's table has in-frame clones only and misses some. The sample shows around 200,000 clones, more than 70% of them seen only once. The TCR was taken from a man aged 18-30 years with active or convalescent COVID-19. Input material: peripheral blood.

CDR3 sequence: CASRRTQETQYF. The CDR3 nucleotides are TGTGCCAGCCGACGGACTCAAGAGACCCAGTACTTC. This chain uses TRBV6-5 with TRBJ2-5, with D possibly matching TRBD2 (5 bases). V was pared by 8 bases and J by 2 bases, with 9 bases between. Germline V gene data show CDR1 as MNHEY and CDR2 as SVGAGI. This CDR3 has 12 amino acids.